Below are 21 T cell receptor beta chains sequenced from a single sample in a study of regulatory T cells in long-lasting Graves disease. This sample's time point: newly diagnosed GD, antithyroid drugs for less than 3 months. Extracted PBMC RNA gave rise to the TCR library. iRepertoire HTBI primers and Arm-PCR of CDR3 regions built TCR beta libraries. TCRdb re-called the multiplex PCR reads through MiXCR, storing one row per CDR3 protein. The sample includes over 300,000 distinct CDR3 sequences, roughly 16% of them seen just once. The sequencing here drew on peripheral blood mononuclear cells (PBMCs), taken at new diagnosis, from a patient treated with antithyroid drugs. These receptors all stem from a female donor with Graves disease.

In its sample, this clonotype was seen a few times. The V call is TRBV20-1, the J call TRBJ1-2; TRBD1 matches 10 bases. The CDR3 length is 15 residues. Looked up from germline, CDR1 is DFQATT and CDR2 is SNEGSKA (reference sequence). V trimming: 5 bases; J trimming: 4 bases; junction bases outside the gene matches: 10. CDR3: CSAYTDRGVIYGYTF. The DNA for the CDR3 is TGCAGTGCTTATACGGACAGGGGGGTGATCTATGGCTACACCTTC.

This clonotype was detected only a few times. This sequence joins TRBV7-3 and TRBJ1-1, with no clear D. Germline CDR1 and CDR2: SGHTA and FQGTGA. Trimming took off 4 bases at V and 6 bases at J, with 9 bases between the two ends. CDR3 length: 12 amino acids. DNA of the CDR3: TGTGCCAGCAGCTATGGAGCGGCTGAAGCTTTCTTT. This gives the protein CASSYGAAEAFF.

Written as DNA, the CDR3 is TGTGCCAGCAGCTTCAGGGAAGGGCCCCAGCATTTT. Its protein is CASSFREGPQHF. The V and J genes are TRBV7-2 and TRBJ1-5; a weak D match, TRBD1 (5 bases). The germline V and J ends were trimmed by 3 bases and 9 bases, with 9 bases remaining between them. This CDR3 is 12 amino acids long. CDR1 SGHTA and CDR2 FQGNSA come from the germline V gene.

This clonotype was seen ten or more times. This chain connects TRBV27 to TRBJ2-7, with 8 bases that match TRBD1. There are 14 residues in the CDR3. The J segment lost 5 bases and the V segment lost 1 base, leaving 4 bases of the junction unmatched. Germline V gene data show CDR1 as MNHEY and CDR2 as SMNVEV (reference sequence). The CDR3 bases are TGTGCCAGCAGTTTATACAGGGGGTTCGACGAGCAGTACTTC. Protein product: CASSLYRGFDEQYF.

The J gene is TRBJ2-2, the V gene TRBV7-9; no reliable D call. Trimming stripped 1 base from V and 8 bases from J, with 14 bases between. The CDR3 loop spans 15 amino acids. CDR1 SEHNR and CDR2 FQNEAQ come from the germline V gene (reference sequence). The CDR3 region is CASSLVVLELGELFF. As DNA, the CDR3 is TGTGCCAGCAGCTTAGTTGTTTTGGAGCTGGGGGAGCTGTTTTTT.

This clonotype was counted ten times or more. J is TRBJ1-5 and V is TRBV2; D ambiguous. V lost 6 bases and J lost 0, with 21 bases in between. Germline-derived CDR1 and CDR2 are SNHLY and FYNNEI. The CDR3 is made up of 18 amino acids. The CDR3 DNA follows: TGTGCCAGCAGCTCAACTACCGTGGTCACCCATAGCAATCAGCCCCAGCATTTT. Protein sequence: CASSSTTVVTHSNQPQHF.

This clonotype was seen ten or more times. The chain joins TRBV7-3 to TRBJ2-5, with 9 bases identical to TRBD1. Germline values: CDR1 SGHTA, CDR2 FQGTGA. The trim removed 0 bases at V and 5 bases at J, leaving 4 bases unmatched. The CDR3 contains 15 residues. Here the CDR3 reads CASSLTDRGGETQYF. The DNA for the CDR3 is TGTGCCAGCAGCTTAACGGACAGGGGCGGTGAGACCCAGTACTTC.

This clonotype was observed at least ten times. V usage is TRBV20-1 and J usage is TRBJ2-1, with TRBD2 matching over 10 bases. Per germline, CDR1 DFQATT and CDR2 SNEGSKA (reference sequence). CDR3 length: 16 residues. The V gene end was trimmed by 2 bases and the J gene end by 8 bases; junction bases not matched to a gene: 12. CDR3 sequence: CSARSGPSGSWDEQFF. DNA for the CDR3: TGCAGTGCTAGATCGGGACCTAGCGGGAGTTGGGATGAGCAGTTCTTC.

The chain couples TRBV9 to TRBJ2-1; TRBD1 aligns across 9 bases. CDR3 length: 16 amino acids. With 2 bases clipped from V and 0 bases from J, the junction kept 3 bases outside the gene matches. Germline lookup yields CDR1 SGDLS and CDR2 YYNGEE. CDR3 amino acids: CASSVEGQGSYNEQFF. The CDR3 DNA follows: TGTGCCAGCAGCGTGGAGGGACAGGGCTCCTACAATGAGCAGTTCTTC.

This clonotype was observed many times. For the CDR3, the DNA is TGCAGTGCTAGGATGAGAGCTAGCGGGCACTACGAGCAGTACTTC. Residues: CSARMRASGHYEQYF. V and J are TRBV20-1 and TRBJ2-7, with 8 positions matching TRBD2. The V gene's germline CDR1 is DFQATT and CDR2 SNEGSKA (reference sequence). The CDR3 spans 15 residues. J was trimmed by 3 bases and V by 3 bases; bases with no gene match: 10.

The chain combines TRBV29-1 with TRBJ2-6; TRBD1 matches at 7 bases. The V and J ends lost 0 bases and 0 bases, in that order; junction bases with no gene match: 20. Germline values: CDR1 SQVTM, CDR2 ANQGSEA. The CDR3 has 22 residues. The CDR3 region has the DNA TGCAGCGTTGAAGATGCGTTGGGGGAGTATACAGGGGTCCCCTCTGGGGCCAACGTCCTGACTTTC. Translated, it gives CSVEDALGEYTGVPSGANVLTF.

A note on this clonotype: Since a much larger clone is just one base distant, this may be a read error. This chain connects TRBV20-1 to TRBJ2-3; tentatively, D is TRBD2 (6 bases). This CDR3 has 13 residues. V lost 1 base, J lost 8 bases, and 13 bases lay in between. Germline V gives CDR1 DFQATT, CDR2 SNEGSKA (reference sequence). CDR3 region: CSARAGVLGTQYF. CDR3 DNA sequence: TGCAGTGCTAGAGCGGGAGTTTTGGGTACGCAGTATTTT.

This clonotype was detected ten times or more. This chain uses TRBV11-3 with TRBJ2-3, with 7 bases fitting TRBD1. Germline assignment: CDR1 SGHNT and CDR2 YENEEA. The CDR3 runs 14 residues. Germline trimming cut 0 bases from V and 5 bases from J; bases unmatched to any gene: 2. Here the CDR3 reads CASSLDRDRDTQYF. Here the CDR3 DNA reads TGTGCCAGCAGCTTAGATCGGGACAGAGATACGCAGTATTTT.

This clonotype was seen just once. This chain uses TRBV2 with TRBJ1-2; D unclear. From germline, CDR1 is SNHLY and CDR2 FYNNEI. V lost 6 bases to trimming and J lost 6 bases, with 23 bases between them. CDR3 length: 16 amino acids. Written as DNA, the CDR3 is TGTGCCAGCAGGAGGACGAGCTTGGTGTTGTCGGATGGCTACACCTTC. Protein sequence: CASRRTSLVLSDGYTF.

This clonotype was recorded many times. The chain uses TRBV7-2 and TRBJ1-2; maybe TRBD1 (5 bases). The CDR3 extends over 14 amino acids. V was pared by 4 bases and J by 2 bases, with 11 bases between. CDR1 and CDR2 from the germline V gene are SGHTA and FQGNSA. In DNA, the CDR3 is TGTGCCAGCAGCTCCCGAGCAGGGAACTATGGCTACACCTTC. It codes for CASSSRAGNYGYTF.

The V gene is TRBV11-1, the J gene TRBJ2-3; TRBD2 agrees at 8 bases. Germline loops: CDR1 SGHAT, CDR2 FQDESV (reference sequence). The CDR3 has 16 residues. Germline trimming cut 5 bases from V and 0 bases from J; bases unmatched to any gene: 7. The CDR3 here is CASSPRTSSSTDTQYF. The DNA for the CDR3 is TGTGCCAGCAGCCCCCGGACTAGCAGTAGCACAGATACGCAGTATTTT. Supplemented by reference TRBV11-1 and TRBJ2-3, the full variable domain reads EAEVAQSPRYKITEKSQAVAFWCDPISGHATLYWYRQILGQGPELLVQFQDESVVDDSQLPKDRFSAERLKGVDSTLKIQPAELGDSAMYLCASSPRTSSSTDTQYFGPGTRLTVL.

This clonotype was recorded at least ten times. The gene calls are TRBV5-1 and TRBJ2-2, with 7 nucleotides matching TRBD1. Germline-derived CDR1 and CDR2 are SGHRS and YFSETQ. This CDR3 is 15 amino acids long. With V trimmed by 4 bases and J by 6 bases, 9 bases remained unmatched. CDR3 in DNA: TGCGCCAGCAGCCCAGACAGGGTTAACGCCGGGGAGCTGTTTTTT. This sequence encodes CASSPDRVNAGELFF.

With respect to this clonotype: It is likely a read error: a sequence one base away is far more abundant. The genes are TRBV12-3 or TRBV12-4 and TRBJ2-7; 13 nucleotides match TRBD2. The CDR3 consists of 14 residues. Trimming took 9 bases from V and 6 from J; bases not matched to a gene: 8. As DNA, the CDR3 is TGTGCCAGGACCTGGCGGACTAGCGGGGGCGAGCAGTACTTC. Translating it yields CARTWRTSGGEQYF.

In this sample, this clonotype turned up many times. The chain uses TRBV14 and TRBJ2-3; D call uncertain. This CDR3 has 15 residues. Germline values: CDR1 SGHDN, CDR2 FVKESK. The V and J ends lost 1 base and 2 bases respectively, with 10 bases between them. The CDR3 spells CASSQVLSDTDTQYF. Here the CDR3 DNA reads TGTGCCAGCAGCCAAGTTCTTTCGGACACAGATACGCAGTATTTT.

This clonotype appeared many times. The chain is built from TRBV20-1 and TRBJ2-7; 10 positions match TRBD2. The CDR3 has 14 residues. Germline V gene data show CDR1 as DFQATT and CDR2 as SNEGSKA (reference sequence). After removal of 3 bases from V and 2 bases from J, the junction contained 4 bases not matched to a gene. CDR3 bases: TGCAGTGCTAGTGTGCTAGCGGGAGCCTACGAGCAGTACTTC. Its protein is CSASVLAGAYEQYF.

This clonotype was observed a few times. The gene calls are TRBV7-2 and TRBJ1-1; the D is unclear. Between the trimmed V and J ends, which lost 3 bases and 4 bases, there was a span of 6 bases. Germline CDR1 and CDR2: SGHTA and FQGNSA. The CDR3 consists of 12 residues. CDR3: CASSLAPTEAFF. The CDR3 coding sequence is TGTGCCAGCAGCTTGGCCCCCACTGAAGCTTTCTTT. Full variable domain (outside the CDR3, taken from reference TRBV7-2 and TRBJ1-1): GAGVSQSPSNKVTEKGKDVELRCDPISGHTALYWYRQSLGQGLEFLIYFQGNSAPDKSGLPSDRFSAERTGGSVSTLTIQRTQQEDSAVYLCASSLAPTEAFFGQGTRLTVV.